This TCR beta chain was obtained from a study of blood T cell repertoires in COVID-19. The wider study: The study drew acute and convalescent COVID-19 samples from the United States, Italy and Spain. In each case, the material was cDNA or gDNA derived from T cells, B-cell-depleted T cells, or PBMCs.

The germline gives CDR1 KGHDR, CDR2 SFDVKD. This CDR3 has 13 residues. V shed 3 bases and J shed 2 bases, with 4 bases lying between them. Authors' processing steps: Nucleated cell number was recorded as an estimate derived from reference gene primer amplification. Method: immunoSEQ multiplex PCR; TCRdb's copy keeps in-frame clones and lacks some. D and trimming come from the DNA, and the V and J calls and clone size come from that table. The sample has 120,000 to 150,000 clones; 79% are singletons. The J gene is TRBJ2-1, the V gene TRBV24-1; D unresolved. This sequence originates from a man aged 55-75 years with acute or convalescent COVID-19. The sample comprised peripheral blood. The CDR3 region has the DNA TGTGCCACCAGTGATCCGGCCTACAATGAGCAGTTCTTC. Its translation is CATSDPAYNEQFF.